The 25 T cell receptor beta chains below all came from one sample that was sequenced in a study of T cells in women clearing cervical HPV infection. Repertoires were generated with immunoSEQ multiplex PCR, while TCRdb's copy carries only in-frame clones and drops some. Found here are more than 20,000 clones; the top ten clones hold roughly 5%. The sample comprised blood buffy coat. The receptors come from a woman between 18 and 70 years old with a cervical HPV16 infection that either progressed to CIN3+ or cleared (not recorded which).

With regard to this clone: The read stops 3 residues short of the end of the CDR3; the missing end is completed from the germline J gene. This chain joins TRBV7-3 and TRBJ2-2; the D gene could be TRBD1 or TRBD2 (5 bases each). The germline V gene has CDR1 SGHTA and CDR2 FQGTGA. Trimming removed 3 bases at V and 0 bases at J, with 8 bases between. The CDR3 runs to 15 residues. CDR3 DNA, as far as it was read: TGTGCCAGCAGCTTGAGGGGAGCGAACACCGGGGAG. Translation: CASSLRGANTGE. The full-length CDR3 reads as CASSLRGANTGELFF.

With regard to this clone: Coverage ceases 3 residues before the CDR3 finishes, and the germline J gene fills in the end. The rearrangement joins TRBV6-1 to TRBJ2-3; D unresolved. Between the trimmed V and J ends, which lost 1 base and 4 bases, there was a span of 6 bases. The germline CDR1 and CDR2 sequences are MNHNS and SASEGT. CDR3 length equals 13 residues. This CDR3 is CASSEEPADTQYF. Incomplete CDR3 DNA: TGTGCCAGCAGTGAAGAACCGGCAGATACG.

CDR3 DNA (partial): TGCGCCAGCAGTGAGTCAGGGGGCAGGGGAAACATT. Protein sequence: CASSESGGRGNI. The CDR3 in full is CASSESGGRGNIQYF. This chain links TRBV10-1 with TRBJ2-4; 7 nucleotides agree with TRBD1. Read data end 3 residues before the CDR3 end; the end is taken from the germline J gene. V shed 0 bases and J 6 bases; nucleotides not matched to a gene: 5. CDR1 is WNHNN, CDR2 SYGVQD, per germline (reference sequence). This CDR3 contains 15 residues.

Turning to this clone: The CDR3 end falls 3 residues outside the read, so it is completed with the germline J gene. The rearrangement uses TRBV12-3 or TRBV12-4 and TRBJ2-2; D may be TRBD2 (5 bases). There are 15 residues in the CDR3. V shed 2 bases and J shed 0 bases, with 7 bases lying between them. CDR3 amino acids: CASSLSGSNTGELFF. CDR3 DNA, as far as it was read: TGTGCCAGCAGTTTAAGCGGTTCGAACACCGGGGAG.

With regard to this clone: The read ends 3 residues before the CDR3 terminus; that terminus is restored from the germline J gene. The gene calls are TRBV5-1 and TRBJ1-5; 9 bases map to TRBD1. CDR3 size: 16 residues. Germline lookup yields CDR1 SGHRS and CDR2 YFSETQ. V shed 0 bases and J 4 bases; nucleotides not matched to a gene: 5. CDR3 DNA, as far as it was read: TGCGCCAGCAGCTTGGCCCCGGGACAGGGAAATCAGCCC. It encodes CASSLAPGQGNQP. From start to end, the CDR3 is CASSLAPGQGNQPQHF.

In regard to this clone: The read is 3 residues too short to cover the CDR3 end, so that end is filled in from the germline J gene. The chain joins TRBV18 to TRBJ1-1, with 7 bases that match TRBD1. The V segment lost 5 bases and the J segment 1 base; nucleotides outside the gene matches: 4. The CDR3 is 14 residues long. Germline V gene sequence: CDR1 KGHSH, CDR2 LQKENI. The CDR3 bases that were read are TGTGCCAGCTCAAAGGACAGGTCGAACACTGAA. It codes for CASSKDRSNTE. The full CDR3 protein reads CASSKDRSNTEAFF. Supplemented by reference TRBV18 and TRBJ1-1, the full variable domain reads NAGVMQNPRHLVRRRGQEARLRCSPMKGHSHVYWYRQLPEEGLKFMVYLQKENIIDESGMPKERFSAEFPKEGPSILRIQQVVRGDSAAYFCASSKDRSNTEAFFGQGTRLTVV.

Points on this clone: The observed sequence ends 3 residues before the CDR3 terminus, with the missing tail filled in from the germline J gene. The rearrangement joins TRBV7-9 to TRBJ2-4, with D hard to call. The CDR3 loop spans 15 amino acids. Germline V lookup: CDR1 SEHNR, CDR2 FQNEAQ (reference sequence). The sequenced part of the CDR3 DNA is TGTGCCAGCAGCTTCCAGCAAGTAGCTAACTATGGT. Translating gives CASSFQQVANYG. The entire CDR3 reads CASSFQQVANYGQYF.

Remarks on this clone: The read stops 3 residues short of the end of the CDR3; the missing end is completed from the germline J gene. The V gene is TRBV12-3 or TRBV12-4, the J gene TRBJ1-6; perhaps TRBD1 as D (6 bases). Between the trimmed V and J ends, which lost 3 bases and 7 bases, there was a span of 16 bases. CDR3 length: 16 amino acids. CDR3 DNA (partial): TGTGCCAGCAGTTTTTCATATACAGGGCGGAATTCACCC. Its translation is CASSFSYTGRNSP. The entire CDR3 is CASSFSYTGRNSPLHF.

As regards this clone: The read finishes 3 residues shy of the CDR3 end, and the germline J gene is used to complete it. The chain has TRBV7-6 and TRBJ1-4; 7 nucleotides match TRBD1. The length of the CDR3 is 16 residues. Germline V gene data show CDR1 as SGHVS and CDR2 as FNYEAQ. Trimming cost V 5 bases and J 3 bases; bases outside gene matches: 9. The sequenced CDR3 bases are TGTGCCAGCAGCCCGCTAGGGGGCGTCTCTAATGAAAAA. Amino acid sequence: CASSPLGGVSNEK. The entire CDR3 protein reads CASSPLGGVSNEKLFF.

For this clone: The CDR3 is cut off 3 residues early in the read; its end comes from the germline J gene. The rearrangement joins TRBV11-2 to TRBJ2-5; a weak D match, TRBD1 (5 bases). V lost 5 bases and J 5 bases, leaving 12 bases between the germline ends. The CDR3 has 13 residues. Germline CDR1 and CDR2: SGHAT and FQNNGV. The DNA read from the CDR3 is TGTGCCAGCAGCCAGGGTGGGCCGGAGACC. It codes for CASSQGGPET. The whole CDR3 protein is CASSQGGPETQYF.

To note about this clone: The sequenced fragment ends 3 residues before the CDR3 boundary, so the rest is inferred from the germline J gene. V gene TRBV19 combines with J gene TRBJ2-2; 7 nucleotides align to TRBD1. The CDR3 consists of 15 residues. The germline V gene has CDR1 LNHDA and CDR2 SQIVND (reference sequence). The CDR3 DNA, read in part, is TGTGCCAGCGACGAAAGGGGGCGGGCTAATGAAAAG. Its translation is CASDERGRANEK. The whole CDR3 is CASDERGRANEKLFF.

About this clone itself: The read ends 3 residues early relative to the CDR3; the germline J gene fills the gap. V is TRBV2 and J is TRBJ1-2; a possible D gene is TRBD1 (5 bases). The CDR3 length is 18 residues. CDR1 and CDR2 (germline): SNHLY, FYNNEI. The CDR3 bases that were read are TGTGCCAGCACTCGGGCCAGGGTCCGTTTGGGTGAGAGCGAGACC. It is translated as CASTRARVRLGESET. The whole CDR3 protein reads CASTRARVRLGESETYTF.

In the case of this clone: Read sequence stops 3 residues before the CDR3 end, and the germline J gene provides the missing end. The rearrangement links TRBV20-1 to TRBJ1-6, with D unresolved. CDR3 size: 13 residues. V lost 3 bases, J lost 5 bases, and 8 bases lay in between. The germline V gene encodes CDR1 DFQATT and CDR2 SNEGSKA (reference sequence). The CDR3 DNA, read in part, is TGCAGTGCTAGCGGGTGGGATAATTCACCC. Protein: CSASGWDNSP. From start to end, the CDR3 is CSASGWDNSPLHF.

With respect to this clone: The missing CDR3 end, 3 residues past where the read stops, is filled in from the germline J gene. The chain is built from TRBV7-2 and TRBJ2-3; D is perhaps TRBD2 (7 bases). The germline gives CDR1 SGHTA, CDR2 FQGNSA. Trimming took 10 bases from V and 6 from J, leaving 23 bases between them. CDR3 size: 15 residues. Partial CDR3 DNA: TGTGCCACCTCGGGGGGCCCTTTGTTTTTGGATACG. Amino acids: CATSGGPLFLDT. The CDR3, in full, reads CATSGGPLFLDTQYF.

A remark on this clone: The read terminates 3 residues before the CDR3 end, so the remaining end is supplied by the germline J gene. The chain couples TRBV2 to TRBJ1-1, with 8 bases identical to TRBD1. Germline V gives CDR1 SNHLY, CDR2 FYNNEI. CDR3 length: 14 residues. Unmatched junction bases numbered 7, after V lost 9 bases and J lost 1 base. The part of the CDR3 DNA that was read is TGTGCCAGTGGACAGGGAAGGAGGAACACTGAA. Its protein is CASGQGRRNTE. Given in full, the CDR3 is CASGQGRRNTEAFF.

Concerning this clone itself: The read halts 3 residues ahead of the CDR3 end, with the missing end drawn from the germline J gene. The chain is built from TRBV29-1 and TRBJ1-4; 8 nucleotides agree with TRBD1. The V and J ends lost 5 bases and 8 bases, in that order; junction bases with no gene match: 10. The length of the CDR3 is 14 residues. The germline CDR1 and CDR2 sequences are SQVTM and ANQGSEA. CDR3 loop: CSVLDGQGSEKLFF. The CDR3 DNA, read in part, is TGCAGCGTTTTGGATGGACAGGGATCCGAAAAA.

Worth noting for this clone: The CDR3 end lies 3 residues beyond the end of the read and is filled in from the germline J gene. The rearrangement links TRBV20-1 to TRBJ2-3; 10 bases match TRBD2. Germline CDR1 reads DFQATT; CDR2 reads SNEGSKA (reference sequence). The V gene end was trimmed by 0 bases and the J gene end by 6 bases; junction bases not matched to a gene: 6. This CDR3 has 15 residues. The CDR3 loop reads CSARDQAGGRDTQYF. The CDR3 DNA, read in part, is TGCAGTGCTAGAGATCAAGCGGGGGGGCGGGATACG.

On this clone itself: Read coverage stops 3 residues before the CDR3 terminus; the germline J gene supplies the remainder. The rearrangement uses TRBV19 and TRBJ2-1; maybe TRBD1 (6 bases). Trimming removed 1 base from V and 5 bases from J, with 12 bases in between. The CDR3 length is 15 residues. From germline, CDR1 is LNHDA and CDR2 SQIVND (reference sequence). The CDR3 sequence is CASSIVTGTDNEQFF. CDR3 bases read: TGTGCCAGTAGTATAGTGACAGGTACCGACAATGAG.

As concerns this clone: Read coverage stops 3 residues before the CDR3 terminus; the germline J gene supplies the remainder. The chain joins TRBV19 to TRBJ1-1; 7 nucleotides align to TRBD1. Germline lookup yields CDR1 LNHDA and CDR2 SQIVND (reference sequence). The CDR3 is 14 amino acids. The trim removed 5 bases at V and 3 bases at J, leaving 6 bases unmatched. This CDR3 reads CASSSTQGDTEAFF. CDR3 DNA, as far as it was read: TGTGCCAGTAGTTCCACCCAGGGGGACACTGAA.

As concerns this clone: From the germline J gene comes the end of the CDR3, since the read stops 3 residues before it. This chain connects TRBV6-1 to TRBJ2-3; the D is unclear. The ends were cut back, 1 base at V and 0 bases at J, with 8 bases in the middle. This CDR3 spans 15 amino acids. The germline V gene encodes CDR1 MNHNS and CDR2 SASEGT. CDR3: CASSEDPVSTDTQYF. CDR3 bases read: TGTGCCAGCAGTGAAGATCCAGTCAGCACAGATACG.

As for this clone: The read stops 3 residues short of the end of the CDR3; the missing end is completed from the germline J gene. This chain uses TRBV19 with TRBJ2-5, with D perhaps matching TRBD1 or TRBD2 (7 bases each). In germline, CDR1 is LNHDA, CDR2 SQIVND (reference sequence). Trimming removed 8 bases from V and 5 bases from J, with 12 bases in between. There are 12 residues in the CDR3. The sequenced CDR3 bases are TGTGCCAGTGGGAGGGGGCTGGAGACC. Translating it yields CASGRGLET. The whole CDR3 sequence is CASGRGLETQYF. Complete variable domain (other parts from reference TRBV19 and TRBJ2-5): DGGITQSPKYLFRKEGQNVTLSCEQNLNHDAMYWYRQDPGQGLRLIYYSQIVNDFQKGDIAEGYSVSREKKESFPLTVTSAQKNPTAFYLCASGRGLETQYFGPGTRLLVL.

Turning to this clone: The read halts 3 residues ahead of the CDR3 end, with the missing end drawn from the germline J gene. This chain connects TRBV19 to TRBJ2-7; 9 bases are a match to TRBD2. Germline V CDR1 and CDR2: LNHDA, SQIVND (reference sequence). V dropped 4 bases and J dropped 6; count of bases not matched to a gene: 7. The CDR3 has 14 residues. The CDR3 bases that were read are TGTGCCAGTAGTAACCTAGCGGGGACCCTCGAG. This codes for CASSNLAGTLE. The entire CDR3 reads CASSNLAGTLEQYF. Full variable domain (missing parts from reference TRBV19 and TRBJ2-7): DGGITQSPKYLFRKEGQNVTLSCEQNLNHDAMYWYRQDPGQGLRLIYYSQIVNDFQKGDIAEGYSVSREKKESFPLTVTSAQKNPTAFYLCASSNLAGTLEQYFGPGTRLTVT.

Of note for this clone: The CDR3 end lies 3 residues beyond the end of the read and is filled in from the germline J gene. The V gene is TRBV20-1, the J gene TRBJ2-7; 9 nucleotides agree with TRBD1. The CDR3 spans 16 residues. After removal of 4 bases from V and 4 bases from J, the junction contained 14 bases not matched to a gene. The V gene's germline CDR1 is DFQATT and CDR2 SNEGSKA (reference sequence). The covered CDR3 bases are TGCAGTGCTATTACGGGACAGGGCCGGACCGAATACGAG. Its translation is CSAITGQGRTEYE. The complete CDR3 protein is CSAITGQGRTEYEQYF.

This clone is called medium-sized based on its frequency. The read terminates 3 residues before the CDR3 end, so the remaining end is supplied by the germline J gene. The rearrangement links TRBV29-1 to TRBJ1-1; D unclear. The CDR3 is 11 amino acids. Germline CDR1 SQVTM, CDR2 ANQGSEA. Here the CDR3 reads CSVETRIGAFF. The DNA read from the CDR3 is TGCAGCGTTGAGACGAGGATCGGG.

In the case of this clone: The CDR3 end is not reached by the read, which stops 3 residues before it; the germline J gene fills it in. This sequence joins TRBV7-2 and TRBJ1-2; D remains unclear. CDR1 and CDR2 from the germline V gene are SGHTA and FQGNSA. CDR3 size: 14 residues. The CDR3 sequence is CASSPFPNFYDYTF. Incomplete CDR3 DNA: TGTGCCAGCAGTCCTTTCCCGAACTTCTACGAC.